This T cell receptor (beta chain) was sequenced in a study of neurological immune-mediated disorders. The CDR3 extends over 18 amino acids. Germline CDR1 is LGHNA and CDR2 is YNFKEQ. With V trimmed by 0 bases and J by 0 bases, 9 bases remained unmatched. TCRdb re-called the 5' RACE reads through MiXCR, storing one row per CDR3 protein. This sample yields under 75,000 distinct CDR3 sequences, of which roughly 3.1% are seen a single time; 4.5% to 6.5% belongs to the top ten. This clonotype was recorded many times. V gene TRBV4-2 combines with J gene TRBJ1-2; TRBD1 aligns across 8 bases. The receptor was derived from a woman aged 50 to 60 with multiple sclerosis. Specimen: PBMCs. The CDR3 here is CASSQDIAGGASNYGYTF. Here the CDR3 DNA reads TGTGCCAGCAGCCAAGATATTGCAGGGGGCGCATCTAACTATGGCTACACCTTC.